These 30 T cell receptor beta chains originate from one sample sequenced in a study of cytomegalovirus exposure and HLA in healthy donors. The PCR made use of 60 Vbeta and 13 Jbeta primers. TCRdb's table, derived via immunoSEQ multiplex PCR, lists solely in-frame clones and lacks some. The repertoire has 100,000 or so clones, more than 60% of them found once; the top ten carry 6.5% to 9.5%. Sequencing used PBMCs. The receptors were sampled from a middle-aged woman in good health and CMV-seropositive.

The rearrangement links TRBV28 to TRBJ1-1; 8 bases are shared with TRBD1. The CDR3 is made up of 15 amino acids. The V gene end was trimmed by 7 bases and the J gene end by 5 bases; junction bases not matched to a gene: 12. Per the germline V gene, CDR1 is MDHEN and CDR2 is SYDVKM. The CDR3 DNA is TGTGCCAGCACCCGAGGGGCAGGGGGCTGGACTGAAGCTTTCTTT. Amino acid sequence: CASTRGAGGWTEAFF.

In its sample, this clone was seen a few times. The chain couples TRBV14 to TRBJ1-4; no reliable D call. The CDR3 has 13 amino acids. The germline V gene has CDR1 SGHDN and CDR2 FVKESK. Trimming stripped 5 bases from V and 10 bases from J, with 14 bases between. In DNA, the CDR3 is TGTGCCAGCAGCTCCCTCGCGGGTAGAAAACTGTTTTTT. Residues: CASSSLAGRKLFF.

V usage is TRBV7-9 and J usage is TRBJ1-1; D possibly corresponds to TRBD1 (5 bases). This CDR3 is built from 12 residues. V gave up 3 bases and J gave up 7 bases, with 9 bases separating them. Germline lookup yields CDR1 SEHNR and CDR2 FQNEAQ (reference sequence). CDR3: CASSFGGGEAFF. DNA for the CDR3: TGTGCCAGCAGCTTTGGGGGGGGTGAAGCTTTCTTT.

The V call is TRBV7-9, the J call TRBJ2-7; TRBD1 aligns across 9 bases. V lost 3 bases, J lost 3 bases, and 9 bases stayed unmatched. This CDR3 comprises 16 residues. Germline V gene data show CDR1 as SEHNR and CDR2 as FQNEAQ (reference sequence). CDR3 loop: CASSLGKGQGNYEQYF. The CDR3 DNA reads TGTGCCAGCAGCTTGGGAAAGGGACAGGGTAACTACGAGCAGTACTTC.

The chain carries TRBV7-2 and TRBJ1-1, with unresolved D. The CDR3 sequence is 12 residues long. From germline, CDR1 is SGHTA and CDR2 FQGNSA. The V gene lost 5 bases and the J gene lost 6 bases, with 10 bases spanning the gap. CDR3 coding DNA: TGTGCCAGCAGCCGCCCCAGCGCTGAAGCTTTCTTT. Residues: CASSRPSAEAFF.

V gene TRBV28 combines with J gene TRBJ1-5, with 9 bases matching TRBD1. CDR3 size: 14 residues. J lost 7 bases, V lost 7 bases, and 8 bases had no gene match. The germline CDR1 and CDR2 sequences are MDHEN and SYDVKM. This CDR3 is CASTQGGTGQPQHF. CDR3 DNA sequence: TGTGCCAGCACCCAGGGGGGGACAGGGCAGCCCCAGCATTTT. Together with reference TRBV28 and TRBJ1-5, the CDR3 gives the full variable domain: DVKVTQSSRYLVKRTGEKVFLECVQDMDHENMFWYRQDPGLGLRLIYFSYDVKMKEKGDIPEGYSVSREKKERFSLILESASTNQTSMYLCASTQGGTGQPQHFGDGTRLSIL.

This chain connects TRBV2 to TRBJ2-7, with TRBD2 as a possible D gene (6 bases). In germline, CDR1 is SNHLY, CDR2 FYNNEI. The CDR3 sequence is 16 residues long. Trimming shortened V by 4 bases and J by 3 bases, and 19 bases separated the two germline ends. The CDR3 reads CASSATGSGYSYEQYF. Here the CDR3 DNA reads TGTGCCAGCAGTGCTACGGGCAGCGGGTACAGCTACGAGCAGTACTTC.

The V gene is TRBV7-9, the J gene TRBJ2-2, with 12 bases matching TRBD2. The CDR3 has 15 residues. CDR1 is SEHNR, CDR2 FQNEAQ, per germline (reference sequence). V shed 5 bases, J shed 5 bases, and the junction held 3 bases outside the gene matches. The DNA of the CDR3 is TGTGCCAGCAGCGGGACTAGCGGGTTGACCGGGGAGCTGTTTTTT. It yields the protein CASSGTSGLTGELFF.

This clone was seen a few times. As DNA, the CDR3 is TGTGCCAGCAGTGAACTGGGGGGGGTGGACACTGAAGCTTTCTTT. It encodes CASSELGGVDTEAFF. The rearrangement links TRBV25-1 to TRBJ1-1, with a weak D call TRBD1 (5 bases). This CDR3 contains 15 residues. Germline lookup yields CDR1 MGHDK and CDR2 SYGVNS. V was pared by 2 bases and J by 3 bases, with 13 bases between.

V and J are TRBV6-5 and TRBJ1-1; maybe TRBD1 (5 bases). CDR1 and CDR2 (germline): MNHEY, SVGAGI. This CDR3 is 15 amino acids long. V lost 0 bases and J 1 base, leaving 9 bases between the germline ends. This CDR3 reads CASSYSGHSNTEAFF. In nucleotides, the CDR3 is TGTGCCAGCAGTTACTCCGGACACTCGAACACTGAAGCTTTCTTT.

The chain uses TRBV6-4 and TRBJ1-6; D is ambiguous. The length of the CDR3 is 17 residues. V was cut by 0 bases and J by 2 bases, with 11 bases left in between. CDR1 and CDR2 from the germline V gene are MRHNA and SNTAGT. CDR3 protein: CASSDSSHRPYNSPLHF. DNA of the CDR3: TGTGCCAGCAGTGACTCGAGTCACAGACCCTATAATTCACCCCTCCACTTT.

V is TRBV7-2 and J is TRBJ2-5; D is uncertain. Trimming removed 1 base from V and 2 bases from J, with 8 bases in between. The CDR3 has 14 amino acids. Germline CDR1 SGHTA, CDR2 FQGNSA. CDR3 nucleotide sequence: TGTGCCAGCAGCTTAGGTAGTACGCAAGAGACCCAGTACTTC. Amino acid sequence: CASSLGSTQETQYF.

V gene TRBV5-1 combines with J gene TRBJ2-7, with 11 positions matching TRBD2. The CDR3 covers 14 residues. Germline-derived CDR1 and CDR2 are SGHRS and YFSETQ. After removal of 2 bases from V and 7 bases from J, the junction contained 5 bases not matched to a gene. The CDR3 DNA follows: TGCGCCAGCAGCTTTACTAGCGGGAGTGAGGAGCAGTACTTC. Amino acid sequence: CASSFTSGSEEQYF. Full variable domain (remainder filled in from reference TRBV5-1 and TRBJ2-7): KAGVTQTPRYLIKTRGQQVTLSCSPISGHRSVSWYQQTPGQGLQFLFEYFSETQRNKGNFPGRFSGRQFSNSRSEMNVSTLELGDSALYLCASSFTSGSEEQYFGPGTRLTVT.

The chain employs TRBV10-2 and TRBJ2-1; weak D call: TRBD2 (6 bases). The CDR3 covers 15 residues. V was pared by 6 bases and J by 9 bases, with 21 bases between. Germline V lookup: CDR1 WSHSY, CDR2 SAAADI. Here the CDR3 DNA reads TGCGCCAGCAGCGAGATAGCGGAGAGACCGGCTGAGCAGTTCTTC. Protein product: CASSEIAERPAEQFF.

The chain employs TRBV12-5 and TRBJ2-2; possibly TRBD1 for D (6 bases). Looked up from germline, CDR1 is LGHNT and CDR2 is FRNRAP. The V end lost 5 bases, the J end lost 2 bases, and 30 bases lay between the germline ends. The length of the CDR3 is 21 residues. CDR3 protein: CASGQFRTAFPHTNNTGELFF. Here the CDR3 DNA reads TGTGCTAGTGGTCAATTTCGGACAGCCTTTCCACACACCAATAACACCGGGGAGCTGTTTTTT.

The chain has TRBV2 and TRBJ1-2; a weak D match, TRBD1 (6 bases). With 5 bases removed from V and 5 bases from J, the gap between germline ends came to 12 bases. The CDR3 contains 13 residues. Germline lookup yields CDR1 SNHLY and CDR2 FYNNEI. This CDR3 is CASSNRVRYGYTF. DNA for the CDR3: TGTGCCAGCAGTAACAGGGTGAGGTATGGCTACACCTTC. The full variable domain, with the rest looked up from reference TRBV2 and TRBJ1-2, is EPEVTQTPSHQVTQMGQEVILRCVPISNHLYFYWYRQILGQKVEFLVSFYNNEISEKSEIFDDQFSVERPDGSNFTLKIRSTKLEDSAMYFCASSNRVRYGYTFGSGTRLTVV.

This chain joins TRBV5-1 and TRBJ1-4; 8 positions agree with TRBD1. From germline, CDR1 is SGHRS and CDR2 YFSETQ. The CDR3 extends over 15 amino acids. Trimming removed 0 bases from V and 8 bases from J; junction bases left unmatched: 6. The CDR3 DNA reads as TGCGCCAGCAGCTTGGGGGGGACAGGAGGAGAAAAACTGTTTTTT. This sequence encodes CASSLGGTGGEKLFF. Drawing the rest from reference TRBV5-1 and TRBJ1-4, the complete variable domain is KAGVTQTPRYLIKTRGQQVTLSCSPISGHRSVSWYQQTPGQGLQFLFEYFSETQRNKGNFPGRFSGRQFSNSRSEMNVSTLELGDSALYLCASSLGGTGGEKLFFGSGTQLSVL.

This clone was detected a few times. CDR3 coding DNA: TGTGCCAGCAGCGCTTACCCGGGCGAGCAGTACTTC. It specifies CASSAYPGEQYF. The chain joins TRBV28 to TRBJ2-7; no definite D call. The CDR3 has 12 residues. Trimming shortened V by 6 bases and J by 6 bases, and 12 bases separated the two germline ends. Germline lookup yields CDR1 MDHEN and CDR2 SYDVKM.

This sequence joins TRBV6-1 and TRBJ1-2; TRBD1 is a possible D gene (6 bases). This CDR3 region has 13 residues. The V and J ends lost 7 bases and 3 bases respectively, with 12 bases between them. Germline-derived CDR1 and CDR2 are MNHNS and SASEGT. The CDR3, as DNA: TGTGCCAGCAAGGGGGTCAGTGACTATGGCTACACCTTC. Residues: CASKGVSDYGYTF.

This clone was observed once. Compared with germline, one end of the junction differs, possibly owing to a read error. V usage is TRBV6-6 and J usage is TRBJ2-5; TRBD1 might be the D (6 bases). This CDR3 spans 14 amino acids. CDR1 and CDR2 (germline): MNHNY, SVGAGI (reference sequence). The CDR3 spells CASRPRGAQETQYF. CDR3 DNA sequence: TGTGCTAGCAGGCCCAGGGGCGCCCAGGAGACCCAGTACTTC.

For the CDR3, the DNA is TGTGCCAGCTCTCCCGGGACAGCACACAATGAGCAGTTCTTC. The encoded protein is CASSPGTAHNEQFF. The chain recombines TRBV18 with TRBJ2-1, with 7 bases lining up with TRBD1. CDR3 length: 14 amino acids. V dropped 6 bases and J dropped 5; count of bases not matched to a gene: 7. Per germline, CDR1 KGHSH and CDR2 LQKENI.

The gene calls are TRBV6-1 and TRBJ2-7; D gene unclear. The CDR3 sequence is 15 residues long. Trimming shortened V by 0 bases and J by 4 bases, and 13 bases separated the two germline ends. Germline-derived CDR1 and CDR2 are MNHNS and SASEGT. The CDR3 region is CASSEAAPYPYEQYF. CDR3 DNA: TGTGCCAGCAGTGAAGCGGCACCTTACCCTTACGAGCAGTACTTC.

The gene calls are TRBV19 and TRBJ1-2; TRBD1 agrees at 8 bases. The V gene end was trimmed by 3 bases and the J gene end by 5 bases; junction bases not matched to a gene: 8. This CDR3 comprises 15 residues. Per germline, CDR1 LNHDA and CDR2 SQIVND (reference sequence). The CDR3 DNA reads as TGTGCCAGTAGTATTCCCCGGACAGGGTCGTATGGCTACACCTTC. Protein product: CASSIPRTGSYGYTF.

The chain is built from TRBV6-5 and TRBJ2-5; D might be TRBD2 (5 bases). CDR1 is MNHEY and CDR2 is SVGAGI in the germline V gene. CDR3 size: 13 residues. V shed 2 bases and J shed 5 bases, with 9 bases lying between them. The CDR3 loop reads CASSYRGGETQYF. Written as DNA, the CDR3 is TGTGCCAGCAGTTACCGGGGTGGGGAGACCCAGTACTTC.

The V and J genes are TRBV6-6 and TRBJ1-3; D call uncertain. This CDR3 comprises 15 residues. Per the germline V gene, CDR1 is MNHNY and CDR2 is SVGAGI (reference sequence). Between the trimmed V and J ends, which lost 4 bases and 7 bases, there was a span of 17 bases. This CDR3 is CASSSRSLSRNTIYF. The CDR3 DNA reads TGTGCCAGCAGTTCCCGGTCACTCTCGCGCAACACCATATATTTT.

This clone has a handful of counts. The V gene is TRBV7-8, the J gene TRBJ1-1; 7 bases are a match to TRBD1. Trimming cost V 8 bases and J 1 base; bases outside gene matches: 10. The CDR3 runs 15 residues. Germline V gene sequence: CDR1 SGHVS, CDR2 FQNEAQ. In nucleotides, the CDR3 is TGTGCCAGCCAGGAGGCAAGGACAGGGAACACTGAAGCTTTCTTT. It is translated as CASQEARTGNTEAFF.

The chain uses TRBV5-4 and TRBJ2-5; TRBD2 matches 13 bases. The CDR3 spans 17 residues. The germline V gene has CDR1 SGHNT and CDR2 YYREEE (reference sequence). The V and J ends lost 0 bases and 5 bases, in that order; junction bases with no gene match: 7. The CDR3 sequence: CASSLGLAGGVGETQYF. For the CDR3, the DNA is TGTGCCAGCAGCTTGGGACTAGCGGGAGGAGTGGGGGAGACCCAGTACTTC. The full variable domain, with the rest looked up from reference TRBV5-4 and TRBJ2-5, is ETGVTQSPTHLIKTRGQQVTLRCSSQSGHNTVSWYQQALGQGPQFIFQYYREEENGRGNFPPRFSGLQFPNYSSELNVNALELDDSALYLCASSLGLAGGVGETQYFGPGTRLLVL.

This chain joins TRBV5-6 and TRBJ1-4; TRBD1 is a possible D gene (6 bases). This CDR3 has 17 residues. The V gene lost 0 bases and the J gene lost 5 bases, with 17 bases spanning the gap. Germline lookup yields CDR1 SGHDT and CDR2 YYEEEE. CDR3 sequence reads: CASSLGQAGGENEKLFF. The CDR3, as DNA: TGTGCCAGCAGCTTGGGACAGGCCGGGGGGGAAAATGAAAAACTGTTTTTT.

This chain joins TRBV5-6 and TRBJ2-5, with 7 bases fitting TRBD2. This CDR3 contains 17 residues. Germline assignment: CDR1 SGHDT and CDR2 YYEEEE. V dropped 2 bases and J dropped 1; count of bases not matched to a gene: 11. CDR3 sequence reads: CASSLMGGGSAQETQYF. As DNA, the CDR3 is TGTGCCAGCAGCTTAATGGGCGGCGGGAGTGCCCAAGAGACCCAGTACTTC.

Details on this clone: The junction departs from the called germline gene at one end, perhaps through a read error. The gene calls are TRBV7-9 and TRBJ1-5; 7 positions match TRBD1. The CDR3 is 15 residues long. Looked up from germline, CDR1 is SEHNR and CDR2 is FQNEAQ (reference sequence). The CDR3 nucleotides read TGCGCCAGCAGCCGTACCGGGACAGGCAATCAGCCCCAGCATTTT. Translated, it gives CASSRTGTGNQPQHF.